This T cell receptor beta chain is drawn from a study of blood T cell repertoires in COVID-19. The CDR3 consists of 13 residues. Germline assignment: CDR1 SGHRS and CDR2 YFSETQ. Trimming took off 4 bases at V and 2 bases at J, with 9 bases between the two ends. Profiling relied on immunoSEQ multiplex PCR, and the TCRdb table lists in-frame clones only, not all of them. Among roughly 150,000 clones listed, over 80% were seen once. The V and J genes are TRBV5-1 and TRBJ1-2; D is unresolved. Sequencing was done on a sample of peripheral blood. This clonotype originated in a woman of 80 years or more with active or convalescent COVID-19. The CDR3 sequence: CASSLDANYGYTF. CDR3 DNA sequence: TGCGCCAGCAGCCTGGACGCGAACTATGGCTACACCTTC.